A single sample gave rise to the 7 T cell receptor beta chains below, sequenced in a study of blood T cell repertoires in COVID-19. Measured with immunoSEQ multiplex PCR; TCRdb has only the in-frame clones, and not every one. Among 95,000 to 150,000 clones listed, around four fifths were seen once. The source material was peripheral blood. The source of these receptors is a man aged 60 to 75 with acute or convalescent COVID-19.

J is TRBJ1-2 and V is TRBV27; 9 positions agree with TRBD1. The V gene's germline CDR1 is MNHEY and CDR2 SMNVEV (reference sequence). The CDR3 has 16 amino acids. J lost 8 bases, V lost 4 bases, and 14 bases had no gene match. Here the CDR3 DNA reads TGTGCCAGCAGTTCTCCGTCCCGGGACAGGGATCGAGGCTACACCTTC. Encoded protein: CASSSPSRDRDRGYTF.

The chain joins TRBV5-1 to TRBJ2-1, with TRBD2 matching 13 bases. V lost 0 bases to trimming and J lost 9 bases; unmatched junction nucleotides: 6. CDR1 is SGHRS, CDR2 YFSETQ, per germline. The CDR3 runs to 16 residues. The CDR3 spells CASSLEPTSGRFEQFF. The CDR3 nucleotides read TGCGCCAGCAGCTTGGAGCCGACTAGCGGGAGGTTTGAGCAGTTCTTC.

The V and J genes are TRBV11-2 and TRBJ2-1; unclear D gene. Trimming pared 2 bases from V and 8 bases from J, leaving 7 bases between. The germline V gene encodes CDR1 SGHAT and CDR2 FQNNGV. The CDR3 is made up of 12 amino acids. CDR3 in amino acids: CASSLLGYEQFF. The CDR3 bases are TGTGCCAGCAGCTTACTAGGCTATGAGCAGTTCTTC.

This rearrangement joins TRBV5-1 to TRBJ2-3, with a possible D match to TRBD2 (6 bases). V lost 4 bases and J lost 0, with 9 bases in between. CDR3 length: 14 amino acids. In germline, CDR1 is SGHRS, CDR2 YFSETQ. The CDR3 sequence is CASSPGASTDTQYF. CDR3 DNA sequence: TGCGCCAGCAGCCCGGGAGCTAGCACAGATACGCAGTATTTT.

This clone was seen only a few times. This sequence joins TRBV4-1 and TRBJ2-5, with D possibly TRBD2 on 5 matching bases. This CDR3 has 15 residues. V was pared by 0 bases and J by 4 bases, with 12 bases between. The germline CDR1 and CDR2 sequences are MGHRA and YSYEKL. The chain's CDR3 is CASSQDPSGGETQYF. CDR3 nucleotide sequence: TGCGCCAGCAGCCAAGATCCTTCCGGAGGAGAGACCCAGTACTTC.

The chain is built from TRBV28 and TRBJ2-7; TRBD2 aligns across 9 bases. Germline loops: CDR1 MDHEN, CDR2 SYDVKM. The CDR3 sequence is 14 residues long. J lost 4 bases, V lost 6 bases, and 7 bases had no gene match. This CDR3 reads CASRDIAGVYEQYF. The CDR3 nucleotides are TGTGCCAGCAGGGATATAGCGGGAGTTTACGAGCAGTACTTC.

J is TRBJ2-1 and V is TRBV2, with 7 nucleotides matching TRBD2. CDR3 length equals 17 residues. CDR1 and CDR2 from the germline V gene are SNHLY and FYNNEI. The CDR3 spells CASLEDPAGSSYNEQFF. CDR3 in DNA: TGTGCTTCCCTGGAGGATCCAGCGGGGAGCTCCTACAATGAGCAGTTCTTC. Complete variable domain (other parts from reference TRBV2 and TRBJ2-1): EPEVTQTPSHQVTQMGQEVILRCVPISNHLYFYWYRQILGQKVEFLVSFYNNEISEKSEIFDDQFSVERPDGSNFTLKIRSTKLEDSAMYFCASLEDPAGSSYNEQFFGPGTRLTVL.